This T cell receptor beta chain is drawn from a study of blood T cell repertoires in COVID-19 (dated by TCRdb to 2019 to 2021). With regard to the full study: Samples covering the acute and convalescent phases of COVID-19 were provided by collaborators in the United States, Italy and Spain. The material from the prospective study consisted of cDNA or gDNA derived from T cells, B-cell-depleted T cells, or PBMCs. Subjects who had been exposed to COVID-19, were actively infected with it, or had recovered from it provided the deeply sampled blood TCRbeta repertoires that made up the dataset. The repertoires were made available in a free public database intended to serve as a resource for research on the immune response to SARS-CoV-2. The samples were drawn from two sources: the first 160 participants of the ongoing ImmuneRACE study, and 950 to 1,500 subjects contributed by 6 global collaborators. The sample metadata nearly always contained a de-identified subject ID, COVID-19 status, age in years and sex. HLA class I and class II types, where available, came from metadata supplied by the sample provider rather than from assay-based typing. Overall study results and their limits: The quantity of clinical and demographic metadata differed by source and by participant and was supplied without curation.

With respect to this clone: The clone's antigen remains unknown. Base quality data are lacking; no much larger clone is found one base away.

Including the terminal cysteine and phenylalanine, the CDR3 comprises 17 residues. CDR3 DNA is the only sequence kept; it has 51 bases, read in frame from the first base. Based on the germline V gene, the CDR1 and CDR2 sequences are MGHRA and YSYEKL. V is pared back by 4 bases and J by 0 bases, with 15 bases lying between the germline termini. Enrolling through a virtual design, the prospective study's participants ranged in age from roughly 18 to 100 years and lived across 24 United States geographic areas. To assign participants to cohorts, the prospective study relied on clinical history that participants themselves reported in a screening survey and a study questionnaire. Recovered participants in ImmuneRACE Cohort 3 were defined by two consecutive negative NP/OP PCR tests, clearance by a healthcare professional, or resolution of symptoms. In the prospective study, whole blood, serum and a nasopharyngeal or oropharyngeal swab were collected from each participant by mobile phlebotomists. Prospective study participants could optionally give additional blood draws and questionnaires over an approximately 2-month period. Blood samples from the prospective study were shipped frozen or at room temperature prior to DNA extraction.

TCRbeta CDR3 regions were amplified from genomic DNA using the immunoSEQ Assay, a bias-controlled multiplex PCR. The published analysis was carried out like this. The number of nucleated cells in each sample was estimated by amplification of reference gene primers within the assay. Sequence reads were collapsed and filtered to measure the absolute abundance of every unique TCRbeta CDR3 rearrangement. For each sample, productive Simpson clonality was calculated by taking the square root of Simpson's diversity index across productive rearrangements. The table comes from immuneACCESS by way of TCRdb, which keeps in-frame sequences with V and J called. Part of the clones is missing from these tables; in studies checked, under half for an unresolved V gene and the rest for unknown reasons. V and J calls and clone size are copied from that table; D and trimming were computed from the DNA. The sample has some 380,000 clones on record, about 87% of them singletons. The top ten hold approximately 1.2% of the sample.

Sample: PBMCs or T cells enriched from blood (not recorded which). The chain is made from TRBV4-1 and TRBJ1-4, with an unclear D gene assignment. The TCR was taken from a man in his thirties or forties who had recovered from COVID-19. The DNA is TGCGCCAGCAGCCCCCAAGTCAGCGGACCAACTAATGAAAAACTGTTTTTT. Protein translation: CASSPQVSGPTNEKLFF.